Presented here are 8 T cell receptor beta chains from one specimen sequenced in a study of radiotherapy plus CTLA-4 blockade in lung cancer. The protocol was immunoSEQ multiplex PCR, while the TCRdb copy is restricted to in-frame clones and leaves out a portion. The profile shows some 66,000 clones, roughly four fifths of them singletons. This specimen was peripheral blood, taken from a patient treated with radiotherapy plus ipilimumab. These receptors were taken from a human donor with non-small cell lung cancer who had a partial response to radiotherapy plus ipilimumab.

The chain uses TRBV5-5 and TRBJ2-6; D is perhaps TRBD1 (6 bases). Germline V gene lookup returns CDR1 SGHKS and CDR2 YYEKEE (reference sequence). V was shortened by 2 bases and J by 0 bases, with 15 bases between the two germline ends. This CDR3 has 18 residues. The CDR3 DNA sequence: TGTGCCAGCAGCTTAACGGACAGCCGAATCTCTGGGGCCAACGTCCTGACTTTC. It codes for CASSLTDSRISGANVLTF.

The chain has TRBV6-5 and TRBJ1-5; the match to TRBD1 covers 9 bases. This CDR3 is 12 amino acids long. Trimming at V came to 4 bases and at J to 11 bases, leaving 3 bases not matched to a gene. Looked up from germline, CDR1 is MNHEY and CDR2 is SVGAGI. CDR3: CASSSTGGTQHF. CDR3 bases: TGTGCCAGCAGTTCTACAGGGGGCACCCAGCATTTT.

The chain recombines TRBV5-4 with TRBJ2-2; a possible D gene is TRBD1 (6 bases). From germline, CDR1 is SGHNT and CDR2 YYREEE (reference sequence). The V and J ends lost 1 base and 6 bases respectively, with 16 bases between them. The CDR3 is 16 residues long. The CDR3, as DNA: TGTGCCAGCAGCTTGTCCAGGGGCAATTTTGCCGGGGAGCTGTTTTTT. As protein: CASSLSRGNFAGELFF.

This clone has a single count. The chain couples TRBV4-1 to TRBJ2-5; 9 bases fit TRBD1. J gave up 5 bases and V 0 bases, and 13 bases lay outside the gene matches. Germline CDR1 MGHRA, CDR2 YSYEKL. The CDR3 has 18 amino acids. The CDR3 DNA sequence: TGCGCCAGCAGCCAAGATACGGGCAACAGGGGGCGCCCGGAGACCCAGTACTTC. It is translated as CASSQDTGNRGRPETQYF.

The chain has TRBV28 and TRBJ2-1; TRBD1 is a possible D gene (5 bases). The CDR3 has 16 amino acids. Per germline, CDR1 MDHEN and CDR2 SYDVKM. The ends were cut back, 2 bases at V and 2 bases at J, with 13 bases in the middle. CDR3 protein: CASSLRRTRPYNEQFF. DNA for the CDR3: TGTGCCAGCAGTTTAAGGCGGACAAGACCCTACAATGAGCAGTTCTTC.

The genes are TRBV4-2 and TRBJ2-3; TRBD2 might be the D (5 bases). The germline V gene has CDR1 LGHNA and CDR2 YNFKEQ. The length of the CDR3 is 15 residues. Trimming took 1 base from V and 2 from J, leaving 10 bases between them. DNA for the CDR3: TGTGCCAGCAGCCAAGTAGACGGGATCACAGATACGCAGTATTTT. It translates to CASSQVDGITDTQYF.

The chain recombines TRBV5-4 with TRBJ2-3; TRBD2 is a possible D gene (5 bases). The ends were cut back, 3 bases at V and 0 bases at J, with 11 bases in the middle. In germline, CDR1 is SGHNT, CDR2 YYREEE (reference sequence). This CDR3 region has 15 residues. The CDR3 sequence is CASSSPRESTDTQYF. The CDR3 DNA reads as TGTGCCAGCAGCTCCCCCCGGGAAAGCACAGATACGCAGTATTTT.

The rearrangement uses TRBV6-4 and TRBJ2-3, with a tentative D call TRBD2 (6 bases). Germline V gene sequence: CDR1 MRHNA, CDR2 SNTAGT. The V end lost 7 bases, the J end lost 0 bases, and 14 bases lay between the germline ends. The CDR3 consists of 15 residues. The CDR3: CASIQSGVSTDTQYF. The CDR3, as DNA: TGTGCCAGCATCCAGTCGGGGGTAAGCACAGATACGCAGTATTTT.